A selection of T cell receptor beta chains follows, all from one sample in a study of blood T cells in healthy people across ages. TCRdb re-analysed the 5' RACE reads in MiXCR, keeping a single row per CDR3 protein. The sample contains around 800,000 distinct CDR3 sequences, roughly 24% of which appear only once. This sample also belongs to another study, concerning T cells of mothers and their children.

The material sequenced was blood. The receptor source for this set is a boy between 10 and 17 years old in good health. Each CDR3 is given with its conserved first and last residue. Size values are once, few and many counts, or a class for expanded clones, and some rows have none.

J gene: TRBJ2-2
clone size: few
V gene: TRBV2
CDR3 protein: CASSVRDTWGLAGELFF

J gene: TRBJ2-1
clone size: .
V gene: TRBV24-1
CDR3 protein: CATARANNEQFF

J gene: TRBJ2-7
clone size: few
V gene: TRBV28
CDR3 protein: CASSSTHSRGRGRYEQYF

J gene: TRBJ2-5
clone size: .
V gene: TRBV7-2
CDR3 protein: CASSLVGRGRGQETQYF

J gene: .
clone size: few
V gene: TRBV3-1
CDR3 protein: CASSQYGTPLSYEQYF

J gene: TRBJ1-1
clone size: few
V gene: TRBV5-1
CDR3 protein: CASSGRDGNTEAFF

J gene: TRBJ2-5
clone size: .
V gene: TRBV5-1
CDR3 protein: CGSTPARQETQYF

J gene: TRBJ1-5
clone size: .
V gene: TRBV6-6
CDR3 protein: CASSYVEGSRQPQHF

J gene: TRBJ2-7
clone size: .
V gene: TRBV30
CDR3 protein: CAAQPGNEQYF

J gene: .
clone size: few
V gene: TRBV10-3
CDR3 protein: CAISSDNEQFF

J gene: TRBJ2-1
clone size: .
V gene: TRBV20-1
CDR3 protein: CSARTLAGRSYNEQFF

J gene: TRBJ2-6
clone size: few
V gene: TRBV14
CDR3 protein: CASSQPQSGVGPGANVLTF

J gene: TRBJ1-1
clone size: few
V gene: TRBV6-2/TRBV6-3
CDR3 protein: CASSWRDRTIYMNTEAFF

J gene: TRBJ2-1
clone size: .
V gene: TRBV28
CDR3 protein: CASSLRSGTHASYNEQFF

J gene: TRBJ2-7
clone size: many
V gene: TRBV5-1
CDR3 protein: CASSLWPWDSYEQYF

J gene: TRBJ2-1
clone size: .
V gene: TRBV28
CDR3 protein: CASRTQGLSYNEQFF

J gene: TRBJ2-5
clone size: few
V gene: TRBV7-9
CDR3 protein: CASSLTGTTWETQYF

J gene: TRBJ2-1
clone size: .
V gene: TRBV10-3
CDR3 protein: CAIDRDRGSQQFF

J gene: .
clone size: .
V gene: TRBV3-1
CDR3 protein: CASSQISGGAFNEQFF

J gene: TRBJ1-2
clone size: many
V gene: TRBV2
CDR3 protein: CASSEGQGNYGYTF

J gene: TRBJ1-4
clone size: few
V gene: TRBV15
CDR3 protein: CATGIKGIPYEKLFF

J gene: TRBJ2-7
clone size: few
V gene: TRBV6-1
CDR3 protein: CASSRGSAGQGYEQYF

J gene: TRBJ1-1
clone size: .
V gene: TRBV6-1
CDR3 protein: CASSERDSRNAEAFF

J gene: TRBJ1-1
clone size: .
V gene: TRBV29-1
CDR3 protein: CSAQQVTNTEAFF